This passage covers 23 T cell receptor beta chains from one sample sequenced in a study of T cells expressing NK-cell markers (dated by TCRdb to the early 2020s). Libraries were prepared through 5' RACE. The sequencer listed for this sample is Illumina HiSeq 2000. TCRdb reprocessed the raw reads; every CDR3 protein sequence is a single record, and DNA is not supplied. This sample's table contains about half a million distinct CDR3 sequences. Around 1.4% of the sample is in the top ten clones. Sequenced sample: blood T cells: a sorted CD56 or NKG2C T cell subset, CD4+ or CD8+ T cells, or bulk PBMC T cells (not recorded which). These receptors all come from a woman aged 45-60 years in good health. Donor details come from another sample of the same person, matched by shared clones.

The CDR3 loop reads CASSPTSVSNNEQFF. The J gene is TRBJ2-1, the V gene TRBV4-1; the D gene TCRdb calls, TRBD2, cannot be checked with no DNA. The CDR3 has 15 amino acids. Looked up from germline, CDR1 is MGHRA and CDR2 is YSYEKL.

The V and J genes are TRBV14 and TRBJ1-2. The length of the CDR3 is 12 residues. The germline V gene encodes CDR1 SGHDN and CDR2 FVKESK. This CDR3 reads CASSQQGLTYTF.

The chain combines TRBV12-3 or TRBV12-4 with TRBJ2-1. The CDR3 consists of 13 residues. The chain's CDR3 is CASSLGWDNEQFF.

The chain recombines TRBV11-3 with TRBJ1-2; TCRdb selects TRBD1, and the lack of DNA leaves this call unchecked. The CDR3 loop spans 13 amino acids. Germline V gene data show CDR1 as SGHNT and CDR2 as YENEEA. The CDR3 protein is CASSFGASSGYTF.

J is TRBJ2-1 and V is TRBV27; TCRdb's D call, TRBD1, is unchecked because there is no DNA. The CDR3 consists of 14 residues. Germline-derived CDR1 and CDR2 are MNHEY and SMNVEV (reference sequence). The CDR3 spells CASRTGQGEHEQFF.

The CDR3 spells CATRNPHNEKLFF. The rearrangement joins TRBV6-2 or TRBV6-3 to TRBJ1-4. Germline CDR1 MNHEY, CDR2 SVGEGT. The CDR3 is made up of 13 amino acids.

V usage is TRBV7-8 and J usage is TRBJ2-6; TCRdb's D call of TRBD2 is untestable without DNA. The germline V gene encodes CDR1 SGHVS and CDR2 FQNEAQ. This CDR3 has 17 amino acids. CDR3 sequence reads: CASSSPRGQTRANVLTF.

The chain carries TRBV12-3 or TRBV12-4 and TRBJ1-5; as DNA is missing, the TRBD1 call by TCRdb cannot be tested. The CDR3 covers 15 residues. CDR3 sequence: CASRIGGRSNQPQHF.

The V gene is TRBV2, the J gene TRBJ2-3; TCRdb designates TRBD2, a call that cannot be tested without DNA. This CDR3 spans 11 amino acids. The germline gives CDR1 SNHLY, CDR2 FYNNEI. CDR3 amino acids: CASRGLDTQYF. Combining the CDR3 with reference TRBV2 and TRBJ2-3 gives the whole variable domain EPEVTQTPSHQVTQMGQEVILRCVPISNHLYFYWYRQILGQKVEFLVSFYNNEISEKSEIFDDQFSVERPDGSNFTLKIRSTKLEDSAMYFCASRGLDTQYFGPGTRLTVL.

The chain's CDR3 is CASSPPLGNGGQYF. The genes are TRBV13 and TRBJ2-7; TCRdb proposes TRBD1, but this gene call is untestable without DNA. The germline CDR1 and CDR2 sequences are PRHDT and FYEKMQ (reference sequence). The CDR3 totals 14 residues.

The V and J genes are TRBV6-2 or TRBV6-3 and TRBJ1-5; as DNA is missing, the TRBD1 call by TCRdb cannot be tested. The CDR3 extends over 13 amino acids. Germline assignment: CDR1 MNHEY and CDR2 SVGEGT. The CDR3 sequence is CASRRGGGQPQHF.

The chain has TRBV5-1 and TRBJ1-2. This CDR3 spans 14 amino acids. Germline lookup yields CDR1 SGHRS and CDR2 YFSETQ. This CDR3 reads CASSSLEGGYGYTF.

This chain connects TRBV12-5 to TRBJ2-2; lacking DNA, the TRBD1 call made by TCRdb goes unchecked. The CDR3 consists of 15 residues. Germline values: CDR1 LGHNT, CDR2 FRNRAP. The CDR3 protein is CASGLDRAGAGELFF. The full variable domain, completed using reference TRBV12-5 and TRBJ2-2, is DARVTQTPRHKVTEMGQEVTMRCQPILGHNTVFWYRQTMMQGLELLAYFRNRAPLDDSGMPKDRFSAEMPDATLATLKIQPSEPRDSAVYFCASGLDRAGAGELFFGEGSRLTVL.

V gene TRBV29-1 combines with J gene TRBJ1-4. CDR3 length: 12 amino acids. Germline assignment: CDR1 SQVTM and CDR2 ANQGSEA. The CDR3 loop reads CSVVGADEKLFF.

The chain has TRBV5-1 and TRBJ2-1; without DNA, the TCRdb call of TRBD1 cannot be checked. CDR1 and CDR2 (germline): SGHRS, YFSETQ. CDR3 length: 16 amino acids. Here the CDR3 reads CASSSVRGPLYNEQFF.

V and J are TRBV19 and TRBJ2-2; with no DNA, the TCRdb D assignment of TRBD2 cannot be verified. The CDR3 runs 14 residues. The germline gives CDR1 LNHDA, CDR2 SQIVND (reference sequence). The CDR3: CASSIGGLPGELFF.

The chain combines TRBV28 with TRBJ1-2. This CDR3 region has 12 residues. Per germline, CDR1 MDHEN and CDR2 SYDVKM. The CDR3: CASNAGGEGYTF.

The V call is TRBV20-1, the J call TRBJ2-5; absent DNA, TCRdb's TRBD1 call cannot be checked. CDR1 is DFQATT, CDR2 SNEGSKA, per germline (reference sequence). There are 15 residues in the CDR3. The CDR3 is CSASGTGGAGETQYF.

The chain has TRBV25-1 and TRBJ2-4; TCRdb's D call, TRBD1, is unchecked because there is no DNA. The CDR3 spans 14 residues. Germline V gives CDR1 MGHDK, CDR2 SYGVNS. The CDR3 here is CASGGIGGTNIQYF.

The gene calls are TRBV3-1 and TRBJ2-3. The CDR3 is made up of 11 amino acids. Germline lookup yields CDR1 LGHDT and CDR2 YNNKEL (reference sequence). This CDR3 is CASSQQDTQYF.

The J gene is TRBJ2-5, the V gene TRBV9; TCRdb outputs TRBD2, but without DNA this stays unchecked. The CDR3 is 15 amino acids. From germline, CDR1 is SGDLS and CDR2 YYNGEE. The CDR3 sequence: CASSVPGRGGETQYF.

CDR3 amino acids: CASRIGQGAFF. The chain joins TRBV12-3 or TRBV12-4 to TRBJ1-1; TCRdb indicates TRBD1, and absent DNA this call remains unverified. There are 11 residues in the CDR3.

V gene TRBV6-1 combines with J gene TRBJ2-5. The CDR3 loop spans 12 amino acids. CDR1 MNHNS and CDR2 SASEGT come from the germline V gene. This CDR3 is CASSESSERRYF.